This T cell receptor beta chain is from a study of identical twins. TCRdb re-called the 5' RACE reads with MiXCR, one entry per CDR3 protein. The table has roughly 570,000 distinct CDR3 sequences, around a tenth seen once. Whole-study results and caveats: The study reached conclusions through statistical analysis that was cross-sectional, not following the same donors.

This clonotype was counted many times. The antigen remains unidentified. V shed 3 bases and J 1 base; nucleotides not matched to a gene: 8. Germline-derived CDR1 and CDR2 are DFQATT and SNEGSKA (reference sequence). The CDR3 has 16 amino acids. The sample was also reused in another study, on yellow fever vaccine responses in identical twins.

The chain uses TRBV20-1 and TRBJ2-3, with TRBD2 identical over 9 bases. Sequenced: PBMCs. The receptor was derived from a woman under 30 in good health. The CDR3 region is CSASSSGGIGTDTQYF. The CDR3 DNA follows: TGCAGTGCTAGTAGCAGCGGGGGGATCGGCACAGATACGCAGTATTTT.